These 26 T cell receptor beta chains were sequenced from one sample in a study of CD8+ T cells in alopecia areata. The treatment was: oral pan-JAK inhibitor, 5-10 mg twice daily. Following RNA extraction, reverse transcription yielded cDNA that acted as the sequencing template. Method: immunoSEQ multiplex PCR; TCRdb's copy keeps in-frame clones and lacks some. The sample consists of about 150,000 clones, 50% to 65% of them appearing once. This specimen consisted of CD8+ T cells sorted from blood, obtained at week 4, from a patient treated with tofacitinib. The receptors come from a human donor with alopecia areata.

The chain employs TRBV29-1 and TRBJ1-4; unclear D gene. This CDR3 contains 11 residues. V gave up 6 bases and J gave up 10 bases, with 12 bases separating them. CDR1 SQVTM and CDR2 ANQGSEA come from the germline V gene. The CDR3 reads CSVGWEAKLFF. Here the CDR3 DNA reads TGCAGCGTCGGTTGGGAGGCAAAACTGTTTTTT.

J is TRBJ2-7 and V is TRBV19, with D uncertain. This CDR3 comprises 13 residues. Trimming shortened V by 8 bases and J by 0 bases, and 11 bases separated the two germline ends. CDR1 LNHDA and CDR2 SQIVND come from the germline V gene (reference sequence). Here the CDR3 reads CASHGPPSYEQYF. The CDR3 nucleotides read TGTGCCAGTCACGGTCCTCCCTCCTACGAGCAGTACTTC.

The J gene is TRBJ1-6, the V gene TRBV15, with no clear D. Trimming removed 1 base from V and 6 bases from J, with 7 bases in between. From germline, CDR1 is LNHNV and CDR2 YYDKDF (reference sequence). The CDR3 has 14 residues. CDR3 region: CATSRAQVNSPLHF. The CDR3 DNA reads TGTGCCACCAGCAGAGCCCAGGTTAATTCACCCCTCCACTTT.

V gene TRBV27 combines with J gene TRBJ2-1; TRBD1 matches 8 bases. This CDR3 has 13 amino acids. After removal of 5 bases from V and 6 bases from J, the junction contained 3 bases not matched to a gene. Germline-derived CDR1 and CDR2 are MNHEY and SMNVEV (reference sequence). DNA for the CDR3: TGTGCCAGCAGTCCGGACAGGGCCAATGAGCAGTTCTTC. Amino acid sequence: CASSPDRANEQFF.

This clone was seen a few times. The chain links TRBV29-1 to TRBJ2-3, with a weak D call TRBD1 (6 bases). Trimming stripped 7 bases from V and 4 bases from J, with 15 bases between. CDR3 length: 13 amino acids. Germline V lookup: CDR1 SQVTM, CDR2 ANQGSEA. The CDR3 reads CSALTGRADTQYF. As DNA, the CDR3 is TGCAGCGCCTTGACAGGTAGAGCAGATACGCAGTATTTT.

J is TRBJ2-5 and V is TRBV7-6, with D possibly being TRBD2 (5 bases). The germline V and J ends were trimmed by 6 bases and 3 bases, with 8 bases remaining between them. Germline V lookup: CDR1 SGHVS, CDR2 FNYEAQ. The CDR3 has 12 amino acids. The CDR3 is CASRGLKETQYF. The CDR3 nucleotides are TGTGCCAGCAGAGGACTCAAAGAGACCCAGTACTTC.

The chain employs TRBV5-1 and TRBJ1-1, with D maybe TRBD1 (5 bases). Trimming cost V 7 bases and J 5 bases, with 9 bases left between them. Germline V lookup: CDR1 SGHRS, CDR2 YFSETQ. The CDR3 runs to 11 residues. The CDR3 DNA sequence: TGCGCCAGCTTAGAGGGGACTGAAGCTTTCTTT. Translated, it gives CASLEGTEAFF.

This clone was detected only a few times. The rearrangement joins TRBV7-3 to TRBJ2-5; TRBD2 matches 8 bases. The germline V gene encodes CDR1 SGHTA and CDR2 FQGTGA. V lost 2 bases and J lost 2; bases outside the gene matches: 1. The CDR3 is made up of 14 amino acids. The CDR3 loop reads CASSLAGGQETQYF. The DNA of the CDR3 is TGTGCCAGCAGCTTAGCGGGGGGTCAAGAGACCCAGTACTTC.

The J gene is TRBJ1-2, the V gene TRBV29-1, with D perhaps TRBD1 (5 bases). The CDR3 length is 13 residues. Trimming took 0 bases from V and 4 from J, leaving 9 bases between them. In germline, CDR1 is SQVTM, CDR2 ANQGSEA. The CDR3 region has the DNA TGCAGCGTTGAAGAGGGGCGCGGCTATGGCTACACCTTC. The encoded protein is CSVEEGRGYGYTF.

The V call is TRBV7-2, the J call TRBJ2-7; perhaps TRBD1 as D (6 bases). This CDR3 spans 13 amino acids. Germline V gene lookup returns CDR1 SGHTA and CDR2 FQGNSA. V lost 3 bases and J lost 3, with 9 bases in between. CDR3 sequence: CASSLDSLYEQYF. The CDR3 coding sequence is TGTGCCAGCAGCTTGGACAGCCTCTACGAGCAGTACTTC.

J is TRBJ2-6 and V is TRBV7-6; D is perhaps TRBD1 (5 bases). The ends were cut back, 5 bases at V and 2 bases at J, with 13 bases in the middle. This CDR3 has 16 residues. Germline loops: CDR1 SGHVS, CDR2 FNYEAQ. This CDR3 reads CASSPMKGAGANVLTF. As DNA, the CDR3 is TGTGCCAGCAGCCCGATGAAAGGGGCTGGGGCCAACGTCCTGACTTTC.

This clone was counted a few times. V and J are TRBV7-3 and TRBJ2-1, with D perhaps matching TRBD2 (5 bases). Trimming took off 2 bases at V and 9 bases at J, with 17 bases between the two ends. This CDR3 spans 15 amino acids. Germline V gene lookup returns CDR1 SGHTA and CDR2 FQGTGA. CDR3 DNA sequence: TGTGCCAGCAGCTTAGATATAGTTGGAGGTGCTGAGCAGTTCTTC. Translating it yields CASSLDIVGGAEQFF. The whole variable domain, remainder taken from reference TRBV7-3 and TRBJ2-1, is GAGVSQTPSNKVTEKGKYVELRCDPISGHTALYWYRQSLGQGPEFLIYFQGTGAADDSGLPNDRFFAVRPEGSVSTLKIQRTERGDSAVYLCASSLDIVGGAEQFFGPGTRLTVL.

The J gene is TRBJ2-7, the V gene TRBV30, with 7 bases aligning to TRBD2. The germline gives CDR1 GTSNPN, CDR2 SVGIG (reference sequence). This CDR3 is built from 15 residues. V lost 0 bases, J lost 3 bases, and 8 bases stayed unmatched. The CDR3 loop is CAWSVAGTTHYEQYF. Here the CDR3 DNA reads TGTGCCTGGAGTGTTGCCGGGACTACCCACTACGAGCAGTACTTC. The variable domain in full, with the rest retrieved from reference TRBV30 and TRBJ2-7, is SQTIHQWPATLVQPVGSPLSLECTVEGTSNPNLYWYRQAAGRGLQLLFYSVGIGQISSEVPQNLSASRPQDRQFILSSKKLLLSDSGFYLCAWSVAGTTHYEQYFGPGTRLTVT.

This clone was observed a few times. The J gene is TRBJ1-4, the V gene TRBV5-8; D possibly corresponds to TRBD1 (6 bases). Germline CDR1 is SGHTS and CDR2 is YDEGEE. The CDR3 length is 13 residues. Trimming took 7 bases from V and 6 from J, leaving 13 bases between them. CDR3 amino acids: CASHRAPHEKLFF. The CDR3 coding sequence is TGTGCCAGCCACAGGGCGCCTCATGAAAAACTGTTTTTT.

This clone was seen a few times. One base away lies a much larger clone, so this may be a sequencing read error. The CDR3 DNA reads as TGTGCCAGCAGCTTATTAGCGGGACAAGAGACCCAGTACTTC. It translates to CASSLLAGQETQYF. The chain joins TRBV7-3 to TRBJ2-5; 8 bases fit TRBD2. Germline CDR1 and CDR2: SGHTA and FQGTGA. The CDR3 has 14 amino acids. After removal of 2 bases from V and 2 bases from J, the junction contained 1 base not matched to a gene. Using reference TRBV7-3 and TRBJ2-5 for the parts outside the CDR3, the full variable domain is GAGVSQTPSNKVTEKGKYVELRCDPISGHTALYWYRQSLGQGPEFLIYFQGTGAADDSGLPNDRFFAVRPEGSVSTLKIQRTERGDSAVYLCASSLLAGQETQYFGPGTRLLVL.

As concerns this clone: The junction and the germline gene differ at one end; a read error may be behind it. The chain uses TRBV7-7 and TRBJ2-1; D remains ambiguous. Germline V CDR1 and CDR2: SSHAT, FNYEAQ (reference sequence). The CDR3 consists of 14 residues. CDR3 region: CASSLSRSHNEQFF. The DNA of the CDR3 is TGTGCTAGCAGCTTAAGTCGCAGCCACAATGAGCAGTTCTTC.

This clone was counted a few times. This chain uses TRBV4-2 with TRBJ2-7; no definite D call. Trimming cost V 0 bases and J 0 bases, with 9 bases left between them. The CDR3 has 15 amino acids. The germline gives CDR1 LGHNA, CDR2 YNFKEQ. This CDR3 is CASSQDHGSSYEQYF. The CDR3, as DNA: TGTGCCAGCAGCCAAGATCACGGCAGCTCCTACGAGCAGTACTTC.

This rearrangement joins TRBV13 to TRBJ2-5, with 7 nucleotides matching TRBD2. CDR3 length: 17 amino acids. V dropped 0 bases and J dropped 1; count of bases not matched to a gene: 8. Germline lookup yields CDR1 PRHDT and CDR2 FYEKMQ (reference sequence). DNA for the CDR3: TGTGCCAGCAGCTTAGGCCCCCGGGGCGGGGGCCAAGAGACCCAGTACTTC. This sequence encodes CASSLGPRGGGQETQYF. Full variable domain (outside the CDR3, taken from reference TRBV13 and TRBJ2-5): AAGVIQSPRHLIKEKRETATLKCYPIPRHDTVYWYQQGPGQDPQFLISFYEKMQSDKGSIPDRFSAQQFSDYHSELNMSSLELGDSALYFCASSLGPRGGGQETQYFGPGTRLLVL.

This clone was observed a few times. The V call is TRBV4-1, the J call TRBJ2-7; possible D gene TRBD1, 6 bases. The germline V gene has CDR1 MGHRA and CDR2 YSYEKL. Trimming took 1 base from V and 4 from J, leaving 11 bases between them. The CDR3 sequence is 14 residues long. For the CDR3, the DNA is TGCGCCAGCAGCCAAGGACAGGTTGGATACGAGCAGTACTTC. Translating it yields CASSQGQVGYEQYF.

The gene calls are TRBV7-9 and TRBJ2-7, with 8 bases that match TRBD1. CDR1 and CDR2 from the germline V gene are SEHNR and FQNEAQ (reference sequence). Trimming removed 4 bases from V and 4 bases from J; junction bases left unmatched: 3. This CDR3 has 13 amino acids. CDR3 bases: TGTGCCAGCAGCTGGAGGACAGGGTACGAGCAGTACTTC. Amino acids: CASSWRTGYEQYF.

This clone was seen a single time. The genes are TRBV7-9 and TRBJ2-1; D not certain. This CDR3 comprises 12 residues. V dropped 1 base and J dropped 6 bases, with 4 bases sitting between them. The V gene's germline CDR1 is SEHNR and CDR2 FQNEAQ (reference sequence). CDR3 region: CASSLVSNEQFF. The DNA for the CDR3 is TGTGCCAGCAGCTTAGTTTCCAATGAGCAGTTCTTC.

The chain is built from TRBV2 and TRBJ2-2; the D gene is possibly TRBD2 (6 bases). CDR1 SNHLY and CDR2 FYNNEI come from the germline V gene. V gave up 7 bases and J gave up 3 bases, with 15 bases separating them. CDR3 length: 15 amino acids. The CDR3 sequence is CASTGGPRDTGELFF. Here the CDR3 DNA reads TGTGCCAGCACCGGGGGACCGCGGGACACCGGGGAGCTGTTTTTT.

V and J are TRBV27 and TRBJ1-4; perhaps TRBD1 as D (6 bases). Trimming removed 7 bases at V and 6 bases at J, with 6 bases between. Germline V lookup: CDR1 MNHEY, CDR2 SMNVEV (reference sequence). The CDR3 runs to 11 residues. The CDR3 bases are TGTGCCAGCAAGGGGGATGAAAAACTGTTTTTT. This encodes CASKGDEKLFF.

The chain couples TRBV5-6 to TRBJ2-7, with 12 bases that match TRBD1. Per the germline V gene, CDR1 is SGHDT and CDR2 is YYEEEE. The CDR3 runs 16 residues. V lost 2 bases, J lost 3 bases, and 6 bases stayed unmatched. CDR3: CASSFTGTGGFYEQYF. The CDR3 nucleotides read TGTGCCAGCAGCTTTACCGGGACAGGGGGCTTCTACGAGCAGTACTTC.

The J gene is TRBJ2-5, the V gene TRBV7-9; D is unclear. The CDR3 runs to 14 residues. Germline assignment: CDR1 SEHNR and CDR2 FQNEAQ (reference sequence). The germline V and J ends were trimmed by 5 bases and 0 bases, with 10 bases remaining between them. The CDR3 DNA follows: TGTGCCAGCAGCCCCGATCGGTACCAAGAGACCCAGTACTTC. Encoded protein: CASSPDRYQETQYF.

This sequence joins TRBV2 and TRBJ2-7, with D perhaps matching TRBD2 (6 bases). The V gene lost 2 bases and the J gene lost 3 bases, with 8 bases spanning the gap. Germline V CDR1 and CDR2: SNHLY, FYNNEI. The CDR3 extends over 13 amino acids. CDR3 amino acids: CASSESSDYEQYF. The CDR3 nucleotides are TGTGCCAGCAGTGAATCTAGCGACTACGAGCAGTACTTC.